A single sample gave rise to the 23 T cell receptor beta chains below, sequenced in a study of cytomegalovirus exposure and HLA in healthy donors. This PCR relied on a set of 60 Vbeta primers and 13 Jbeta primers. Sequenced by immunoSEQ multiplex PCR; TCRdb stores in-frame clones only, minus some. The data contain approximately 180,000 clones, roughly 68% of them seen just once; the ten biggest clones take up around 1.9%. Sequencing input: PBMCs. The receptors here all came from a woman in her thirties in good health and CMV-seronegative.

The chain employs TRBV18 and TRBJ2-1; 12 positions agree with TRBD2. Trimming took 5 bases from V and 1 from J; bases not matched to a gene: 3. The length of the CDR3 is 16 residues. Germline V gene sequence: CDR1 KGHSH, CDR2 LQKENI. The CDR3 here is CASSETSGSSYNEQFF. CDR3 in DNA: TGTGCCAGCTCAGAGACTAGCGGGAGTTCCTACAATGAGCAGTTCTTC.

The chain joins TRBV4-1 to TRBJ1-1; 8 nucleotides align to TRBD1. This CDR3 is 15 amino acids long. Losses at the gene ends were 4 bases for V and 4 bases for J; bases not matched to a gene: 8. In germline, CDR1 is MGHRA, CDR2 YSYEKL. The chain's CDR3 is CASSPQGQVGTEAFF. CDR3 DNA sequence: TGCGCCAGCAGCCCTCAGGGACAGGTGGGCACTGAAGCTTTCTTT.

This clone has more than one count but fewer than ten. The V and J genes are TRBV6-1 and TRBJ2-7; perhaps TRBD2 as D (5 bases). Trimming took 4 bases from V and 1 from J, leaving 14 bases between them. The germline CDR1 and CDR2 sequences are MNHNS and SASEGT. This CDR3 contains 15 residues. The CDR3 loop is CASSGAAGDSYEQYF. The DNA for the CDR3 is TGTGCCAGCAGTGGCGCGGCCGGGGATTCCTACGAGCAGTACTTC.

V is TRBV7-2 and J is TRBJ2-7; 7 nucleotides line up with TRBD2. The CDR3 is made up of 15 amino acids. CDR1 is SGHTA and CDR2 is FQGNSA in the germline V gene. Losses at the gene ends were 5 bases for V and 3 bases for J; bases not matched to a gene: 10. The CDR3 bases are TGTGCCAGCAGCCAAGTGGGAGGGAGCTTCTACGAGCAGTACTTC. This gives the protein CASSQVGGSFYEQYF.

This clone was counted a few times. The chain couples TRBV2 to TRBJ1-4; 7 bases line up with TRBD1. CDR1 is SNHLY, CDR2 FYNNEI, per germline. The trim removed 6 bases at V and 5 bases at J, leaving 6 bases unmatched. This CDR3 comprises 14 residues. In nucleotides, the CDR3 is TGTGCCAGCAGCACAACAGGGGACAATGAAAAACTGTTTTTT. Translated: CASSTTGDNEKLFF.

The chain is built from TRBV5-6 and TRBJ2-2; 7 nucleotides line up with TRBD2. V lost 6 bases and J lost 5; bases outside the gene matches: 10. Germline V gene data show CDR1 as SGHDT and CDR2 as YYEEEE. The CDR3 is made up of 15 amino acids. The CDR3 is CASNLGAGVTGELFF. The CDR3 nucleotides are TGTGCCAGCAACCTAGGGGCGGGAGTAACCGGGGAGCTGTTTTTT.

V and J are TRBV6-4 and TRBJ2-1; the match to TRBD2 covers 8 bases. V was pared by 2 bases and J by 6 bases, with 9 bases of the junction left unmatched. The length of the CDR3 is 16 residues. Looked up from germline, CDR1 is MRHNA and CDR2 is SNTAGT. The CDR3 DNA is TGTGCCAGCAGTGACCCTCCGGGAGGGCTCTGCAATGAGCAGTTCTTC. Residues: CASSDPPGGLCNEQFF.

The chain links TRBV5-8 to TRBJ2-7; perhaps TRBD2 as D (6 bases). This CDR3 is 13 amino acids long. With 4 bases removed from V and 2 bases from J, the gap between germline ends came to 10 bases. CDR1 and CDR2 (germline): SGHTS, YDEGEE. CDR3 sequence: CASSRRGPYEQYF. The CDR3 bases are TGTGCCAGCAGCCGGAGGGGTCCCTACGAGCAGTACTTC.

The chain is built from TRBV11-2 and TRBJ1-2; weak D call: TRBD1 (6 bases). The V gene's germline CDR1 is SGHAT and CDR2 FQNNGV. V lost 1 base and J lost 8, with 17 bases in between. This CDR3 is built from 15 residues. The CDR3 region is CASSLAGSTGQGYTF. As DNA, the CDR3 is TGTGCCAGCAGCTTAGCAGGGTCCACAGGGCAGGGCTACACCTTC.

The gene calls are TRBV9 and TRBJ2-5; a weak D match, TRBD2 (7 bases). V gave up 3 bases and J gave up 3 bases, with 9 bases separating them. The CDR3 runs 13 residues. Germline assignment: CDR1 SGDLS and CDR2 YYNGEE. The CDR3 region has the DNA TGTGCCAGCAGCGAGGGGGGGGAAGAGACCCAGTACTTC. Translation gives CASSEGGEETQYF.

As DNA, the CDR3 is TGCGCCAGCAGCTACCCGACAGGGAACGAGCAGTTCTTC. Translation gives CASSYPTGNEQFF. The chain couples TRBV5-1 to TRBJ2-1; the match to TRBD1 covers 7 bases. The CDR3 length is 13 residues. Per germline, CDR1 SGHRS and CDR2 YFSETQ. V lost 3 bases to trimming and J lost 10 bases; unmatched junction nucleotides: 7.

The chain carries TRBV7-9 and TRBJ2-1; TRBD2 aligns across 9 bases. Germline assignment: CDR1 SEHNR and CDR2 FQNEAQ (reference sequence). With V trimmed by 4 bases and J by 4 bases, 8 bases remained unmatched. The CDR3 has 16 amino acids. The CDR3 DNA reads as TGTGCCAGCAGCTCACTCGGACTAGCGTCTTACAATGAGCAGTTCTTC. Residues: CASSSLGLASYNEQFF.

The V gene is TRBV4-3, the J gene TRBJ2-3, with TRBD2 matching over 12 bases. The trim removed 5 bases at V and 1 base at J, leaving 4 bases unmatched. Germline loops: CDR1 LGHNA, CDR2 YSLEER. The CDR3 loop spans 16 amino acids. CDR3 DNA: TGCGCCAGCAGCGCTAGCGGGAGGGTTCGCACAGATACGCAGTATTTT. Protein sequence: CASSASGRVRTDTQYF.

The rearrangement links TRBV5-1 to TRBJ1-4; 8 nucleotides agree with TRBD1. The CDR3 has 19 amino acids. Germline values: CDR1 SGHRS, CDR2 YFSETQ. V dropped 0 bases and J dropped 4; count of bases not matched to a gene: 14. Here the CDR3 DNA reads TGCGCCAGCAGCTTGGCGTTGTATCCGATCGACAGGGGTAATGAAAAACTGTTTTTT. It translates to CASSLALYPIDRGNEKLFF.

The V gene is TRBV6-5, the J gene TRBJ2-3, with D perhaps TRBD2 (6 bases). Trimming left V 2 bases short and J 6 bases short, with 9 bases between. This CDR3 spans 13 amino acids. CDR1 and CDR2 from the germline V gene are MNHEY and SVGAGI. Written as DNA, the CDR3 is TGTGCCAGCAGTTACACGGCGGGGGATACGCAGTATTTT. It yields the protein CASSYTAGDTQYF.

The chain employs TRBV18 and TRBJ2-1; weak D call: TRBD1 (5 bases). V was trimmed by 3 bases and J by 8 bases, leaving 17 bases between them. There are 15 residues in the CDR3. The germline V gene encodes CDR1 KGHSH and CDR2 LQKENI. CDR3 coding DNA: TGTGCCAGCTCACCTATGCCCCCCCGGACACATGAGCAGTTCTTC. Its translation: CASSPMPPRTHEQFF.

The genes are TRBV2 and TRBJ1-1, with 10 bases matching TRBD1. The germline CDR1 and CDR2 sequences are SNHLY and FYNNEI. The CDR3 has 16 residues. With V trimmed by 4 bases and J by 0 bases, 5 bases remained unmatched. The CDR3 region is CASSGTGGLMNTEAFF. The CDR3 nucleotides are TGTGCCAGCAGTGGGACAGGGGGTTTGATGAACACTGAAGCTTTCTTT. Supplemented by reference TRBV2 and TRBJ1-1, the full variable domain reads EPEVTQTPSHQVTQMGQEVILRCVPISNHLYFYWYRQILGQKVEFLVSFYNNEISEKSEIFDDQFSVERPDGSNFTLKIRSTKLEDSAMYFCASSGTGGLMNTEAFFGQGTRLTVV.

J is TRBJ2-2 and V is TRBV9, with 14 bases fitting TRBD2. The ends lost 2 bases at V and 7 bases at J; junction bases unmatched: 7. Germline V gene sequence: CDR1 SGDLS, CDR2 YYNGEE. This CDR3 has 17 residues. Written as DNA, the CDR3 is TGTGCCAGCAGCGTCCCGGGACTAGCGGGAGTGGGCGGGGAGCTGTTTTTT. It specifies CASSVPGLAGVGGELFF.

The chain combines TRBV11-2 with TRBJ2-7, with a tentative D call TRBD2 (5 bases). This CDR3 has 12 residues. Trimming stripped 3 bases from V and 7 bases from J, with 10 bases between. Germline values: CDR1 SGHAT, CDR2 FQNNGV. CDR3 region: CASSLGTGEQYF. The CDR3 DNA follows: TGTGCCAGCAGCTTGGGAACGGGAGAGCAGTACTTC. The whole variable domain, filled in from reference TRBV11-2 and TRBJ2-7, reads EAGVAQSPRYKIIEKRQSVAFWCNPISGHATLYWYQQILGQGPKLLIQFQNNGVVDDSQLPKDRFSAERLKGVDSTLKIQPAKLEDSAVYLCASSLGTGEQYFGPGTRLTVT.

The chain carries TRBV11-3 and TRBJ1-6, with a tentative D call TRBD1 (6 bases). This CDR3 has 14 amino acids. Germline V gives CDR1 SGHNT, CDR2 YENEEA. With 2 bases removed from V and 7 bases from J, the gap between germline ends came to 9 bases. The CDR3: CASSLRGSNSPLHF. The CDR3 DNA is TGTGCCAGCAGCTTAAGGGGGAGCAATTCACCCCTCCACTTT.

This chain connects TRBV19 to TRBJ2-1; 7 bases are shared with TRBD2. Germline trimming cut 3 bases from V and 1 base from J; bases unmatched to any gene: 3. CDR1 and CDR2 (germline): LNHDA, SQIVND (reference sequence). This CDR3 contains 15 residues. The chain's CDR3 is CASSMGGGSYNEQFF. As DNA, the CDR3 is TGTGCCAGTAGTATGGGCGGGGGATCCTACAATGAGCAGTTCTTC. The variable domain in full, with the rest retrieved from reference TRBV19 and TRBJ2-1, is DGGITQSPKYLFRKEGQNVTLSCEQNLNHDAMYWYRQDPGQGLRLIYYSQIVNDFQKGDIAEGYSVSREKKESFPLTVTSAQKNPTAFYLCASSMGGGSYNEQFFGPGTRLTVL.

CDR3 loop: CSAGQSDTQYF. CDR3 in DNA: TGCAGCGCGGGACAGTCAGATACGCAGTATTTT. The chain links TRBV29-1 to TRBJ2-3, with TRBD1 matching 7 bases. CDR1 is SQVTM, CDR2 ANQGSEA, per germline. The CDR3 totals 11 residues. Trimming at V came to 7 bases and at J to 4 bases, leaving 2 bases not matched to a gene.

The rearrangement links TRBV5-4 to TRBJ1-2, with 7 bases aligning to TRBD1. The junction had 11 bases not matched to a gene; V was cut back by 7 bases and J by 8 bases. Germline values: CDR1 SGHNT, CDR2 YYREEE (reference sequence). This CDR3 region has 13 residues. The CDR3 loop reads CASSYTGVDGYTF. DNA for the CDR3: TGTGCCAGCTCTTATACAGGGGTAGACGGCTACACCTTC.